These 18 T cell receptor beta chains came from one sample sequenced in a study of neurological immune-mediated disorders. Each CDR3 protein is one row after TCRdb ran MiXCR on the 5' RACE reads. Of around 35,000 distinct CDR3 sequences listed, 1.5% are singletons. The sample consisted of PBMCs. The receptors shown here come from a woman aged 25 to 45 with multiple sclerosis.

This clonotype was seen many times. The gene calls are TRBV20-1 and TRBJ1-5; 8 bases are shared with TRBD1. The ends lost 5 bases at V and 6 bases at J; junction bases unmatched: 6. The CDR3 extends over 13 amino acids. Germline CDR1 and CDR2: DFQATT and SNEGSKA (reference sequence). The CDR3, as DNA: TGCAGTGCTTGGACAGGGCGGTTTCAGCCCCAGCATTTT. It yields the protein CSAWTGRFQPQHF.

This clonotype was detected ten times or more. The gene calls are TRBV7-2 and TRBJ2-7; 9 bases fit TRBD2. Germline V gene data show CDR1 as SGHTA and CDR2 as FQGNSA. This CDR3 is 15 amino acids long. The V and J ends lost 1 base and 3 bases, in that order; junction bases with no gene match: 4. The DNA for the CDR3 is TGTGCCAGCAGCTTAGGTGGTAGCGGGGGCTACGAGCAGTACTTC. Its translation is CASSLGGSGGYEQYF.

On this clonotype: One end of the junction is discordant with germline, which a read error may explain. The chain carries TRBV18 and TRBJ2-1; 9 nucleotides line up with TRBD2. Germline V gene lookup returns CDR1 KGHSH and CDR2 LQKENI. This CDR3 contains 16 residues. The CDR3 is CASSPAGGLSFNEQFF. The CDR3 coding sequence is TGTGCCAGCTCACCAGCGGGGGGGCTATCCTTCAATGAGCAGTTCTTC.

This clonotype qualifies as medium-sized (0.01 to 0.1%). Given a much more abundant clone one base away, this may be a read error. Since the CDR3 does not end with the conserved phenylalanine or tryptophan, this likely comes from a read error. The chain links TRBV20-1 to TRBJ1-2; no reliable D call. The V end lost 3 bases, the J end lost 4 bases, and 3 bases lay between the germline ends. Germline assignment: CDR1 DFQATT and CDR2 SNEGSKA (reference sequence). The CDR3 length is 10 residues. CDR3 bases: TGCAGTGCTAGCCCCTATGGCTACACCTGC. This codes for CSASPYGYTC.

This clonotype was seen many times. The chain joins TRBV6-6 to TRBJ1-5; 7 bases agree with TRBD1. The germline V gene has CDR1 MNHNY and CDR2 SVGAGI (reference sequence). With V trimmed by 6 bases and J by 4 bases, 21 bases remained unmatched. The length of the CDR3 is 19 residues. The CDR3 region has the DNA TGTGCCAGCAGGGGCCTCACAGGGGTCCAAAGGGTAAGAAATCAGCCCCAGCATTTT. Its protein is CASRGLTGVQRVRNQPQHF.

This clonotype has a count of ten or more. For the CDR3, the DNA is TGCGCCAGCAGCCCTGGGACTAGCTGGACCGGGGAGCTGTTTTTT. It codes for CASSPGTSWTGELFF. The chain combines TRBV5-1 with TRBJ2-2; 9 bases line up with TRBD2. The germline gives CDR1 SGHRS, CDR2 YFSETQ. The CDR3 has 15 residues. V lost 4 bases and J lost 5; bases outside the gene matches: 6. Complete variable domain (other parts from reference TRBV5-1 and TRBJ2-2): KAGVTQTPRYLIKTRGQQVTLSCSPISGHRSVSWYQQTPGQGLQFLFEYFSETQRNKGNFPGRFSGRQFSNSRSEMNVSTLELGDSALYLCASSPGTSWTGELFFGEGSRLTVL.

This clonotype was observed many times. The V gene is TRBV20-1, the J gene TRBJ1-1; the D is unclear. The V gene's germline CDR1 is DFQATT and CDR2 SNEGSKA (reference sequence). V gave up 6 bases and J gave up 8 bases, with 28 bases separating them. This CDR3 region has 16 residues. The CDR3 DNA is TGCAGTGCCACCCGAGGAGTAGGGTGGGTCGAGCCCGAAGCTTTCTTT. It specifies CSATRGVGWVEPEAFF.

This clonotype occurred many times. The rearrangement joins TRBV20-1 to TRBJ1-1; tentative D call: TRBD1 (5 bases). CDR1 is DFQATT and CDR2 is SNEGSKA in the germline V gene (reference sequence). This CDR3 region has 12 residues. V was shortened by 6 bases and J by 1 base, with 9 bases between the two germline ends. CDR3: CSARQKNTEAFF. The CDR3 region has the DNA TGCAGTGCCCGACAGAAGAACACTGAAGCTTTCTTT.

This clonotype came up many times. The chain employs TRBV12-3 or TRBV12-4 and TRBJ2-5; D possibly corresponds to TRBD2 (5 bases). The CDR3 loop spans 14 amino acids. With 2 bases removed from V and 2 bases from J, the gap between germline ends came to 9 bases. The CDR3 here is CASSLRRIQETQYF. The CDR3 DNA follows: TGTGCCAGCAGTTTAAGGAGGATACAAGAGACCCAGTACTTC.

This clonotype was seen many times. The rearrangement uses TRBV3-1 and TRBJ1-1; no reliable D call. Trimming removed 1 base from V and 8 bases from J, with 5 bases in between. The germline gives CDR1 LGHDT, CDR2 YNNKEL (reference sequence). The CDR3 length is 11 residues. This CDR3 is CASSQAGEAFF. The CDR3 DNA sequence: TGTGCCAGCAGCCAAGCGGGGGAAGCTTTCTTT.

At least ten counts were recorded for this clonotype. This sequence joins TRBV15 and TRBJ2-7; TRBD1 is a possible D gene (6 bases). Germline lookup yields CDR1 LNHNV and CDR2 YYDKDF (reference sequence). The CDR3 consists of 13 residues. V lost 5 bases and J 8 bases, leaving 16 bases between the germline ends. The CDR3 spells CATSLRDMSKQYF. The CDR3 DNA reads as TGTGCCACCAGCCTCCGGGACATGTCAAAGCAGTACTTC.

This clonotype was detected ten times or more. The chain has TRBV5-1 and TRBJ1-6; maybe TRBD1 (5 bases). CDR1 and CDR2 (germline): SGHRS, YFSETQ. Trimming took off 3 bases at V and 6 bases at J, with 13 bases between the two ends. This CDR3 has 15 residues. The CDR3 sequence: CASSSDSSGNSPLHF. The CDR3 nucleotides are TGCGCCAGCAGCTCAGACAGTTCGGGTAATTCACCCCTCCACTTT.

This clonotype came up many times. The chain employs TRBV7-8 and TRBJ2-5; D perhaps matches TRBD1 (6 bases). Trimming shortened V by 2 bases and J by 4 bases, and 14 bases separated the two germline ends. CDR1 and CDR2 (germline): SGHVS, FQNEAQ. The CDR3 is made up of 15 amino acids. The CDR3 protein is CASSLIGRGRETQYF. As DNA, the CDR3 is TGTGCCAGCAGCTTAATAGGCAGGGGCAGAGAGACCCAGTACTTC.

The sample holds many counts of this clonotype. The chain links TRBV4-1 to TRBJ1-1; a weak D match, TRBD1 (5 bases). Per the germline V gene, CDR1 is MGHRA and CDR2 is YSYEKL. Trimming removed 2 bases from V and 0 bases from J, with 7 bases in between. This CDR3 is 14 amino acids long. The CDR3: CASSQLTVNTEAFF. As DNA, the CDR3 is TGCGCCAGCAGCCAATTGACAGTGAACACTGAAGCTTTCTTT.

In this sample, this clonotype turned up a few times. This sequence joins TRBV6-2 or TRBV6-3 and TRBJ2-5, with D perhaps TRBD1 or TRBD2 (6 bases each). V was shortened by 6 bases and J by 5 bases, with 22 bases between the two germline ends. The CDR3 extends over 16 amino acids. CDR1 is MNHEY, CDR2 SVGEGT, per germline. The CDR3 reads CASSTGPRGLKETQYF. The CDR3 bases are TGTGCCAGCAGCACCGGACCCAGGGGACTCAAGGAGACCCAGTACTTC.

The rearrangement uses TRBV7-2 and TRBJ1-2, with 8 nucleotides matching TRBD1. This CDR3 has 13 residues. From germline, CDR1 is SGHTA and CDR2 FQGNSA. Unmatched junction bases numbered 3, after V lost 5 bases and J lost 4 bases. In DNA form, the CDR3 reads TGTGCCAGCAGCCCGGGACAGGTCTATGGCTACACCTTC. Translation gives CASSPGQVYGYTF. Full variable domain (missing parts from reference TRBV7-2 and TRBJ1-2): GAGVSQSPSNKVTEKGKDVELRCDPISGHTALYWYRQSLGQGLEFLIYFQGNSAPDKSGLPSDRFSAERTGGSVSTLTIQRTQQEDSAVYLCASSPGQVYGYTFGSGTRLTVV.

This clonotype was detected ten times or more. The CDR3 region is CASSWQENLEAFF. The CDR3 DNA sequence: TGTGCCAGCAGCTGGCAGGAGAACCTTGAAGCTTTCTTT. The chain has TRBV7-9 and TRBJ1-1; D is unclear. The length of the CDR3 is 13 residues. Germline assignment: CDR1 SEHNR and CDR2 FQNEAQ (reference sequence). Trimming took 4 bases from V and 7 from J, leaving 13 bases between them.

This clonotype was observed many times. The J gene is TRBJ1-1, the V gene TRBV3-1; D might be TRBD1 (6 bases). V was cut by 0 bases and J by 11 bases, with 16 bases left in between. The CDR3 is 14 residues long. The germline V gene encodes CDR1 LGHDT and CDR2 YNNKEL (reference sequence). The CDR3 sequence: CASSQDRAGVFAFF. The DNA of the CDR3 is TGTGCCAGCAGCCAAGATAGGGCAGGGGTGTTTGCTTTCTTT. Full variable domain (rest looked up from reference TRBV3-1 and TRBJ1-1): DTAVSQTPKYLVTQMGNDKSIKCEQNLGHDTMYWYKQDSKKFLKIMFSYNNKELIINETVPNRFSPKSPDKAHLNLHINSLELGDSAVYFCASSQDRAGVFAFFGQGTRLTVV.